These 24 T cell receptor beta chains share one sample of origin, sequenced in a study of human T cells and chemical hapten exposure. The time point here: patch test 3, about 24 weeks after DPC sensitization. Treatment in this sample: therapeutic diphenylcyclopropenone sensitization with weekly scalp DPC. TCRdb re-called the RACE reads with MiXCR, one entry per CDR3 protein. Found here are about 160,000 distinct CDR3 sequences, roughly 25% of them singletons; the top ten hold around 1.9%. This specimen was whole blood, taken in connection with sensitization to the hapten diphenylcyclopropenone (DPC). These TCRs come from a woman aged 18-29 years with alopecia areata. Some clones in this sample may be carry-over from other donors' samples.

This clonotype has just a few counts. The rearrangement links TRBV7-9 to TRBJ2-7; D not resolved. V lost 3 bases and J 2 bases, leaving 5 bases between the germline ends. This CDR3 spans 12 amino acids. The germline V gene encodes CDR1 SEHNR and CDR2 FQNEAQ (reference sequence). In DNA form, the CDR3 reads TGTGCCAGCAGCTTTAGTGCCTACGAGCAGTACTTC. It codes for CASSFSAYEQYF.

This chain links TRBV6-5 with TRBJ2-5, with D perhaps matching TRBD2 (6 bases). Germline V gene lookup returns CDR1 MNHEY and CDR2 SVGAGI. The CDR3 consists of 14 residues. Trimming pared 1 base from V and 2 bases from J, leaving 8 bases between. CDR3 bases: TGTGCCAGCAGTTACTGGGGGACTCAAGAGACCCAGTACTTC. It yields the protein CASSYWGTQETQYF.

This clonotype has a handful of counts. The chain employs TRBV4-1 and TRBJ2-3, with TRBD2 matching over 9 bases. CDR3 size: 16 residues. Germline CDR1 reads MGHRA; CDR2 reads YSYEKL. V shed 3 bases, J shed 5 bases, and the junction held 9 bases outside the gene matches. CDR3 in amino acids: CASSQRSSGSLDTQYF. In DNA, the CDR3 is TGCGCCAGCAGCCAGAGGAGTAGCGGGAGCTTAGATACGCAGTATTTT.

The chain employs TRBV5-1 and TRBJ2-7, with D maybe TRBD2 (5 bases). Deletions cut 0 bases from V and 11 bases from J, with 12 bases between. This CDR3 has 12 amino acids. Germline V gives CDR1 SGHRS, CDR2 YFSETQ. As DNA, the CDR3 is TGCGCCAGCAGCTTGGAACGGGGATGGGAGTACTTC. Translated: CASSLERGWEYF. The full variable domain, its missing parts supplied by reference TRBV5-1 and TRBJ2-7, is KAGVTQTPRYLIKTRGQQVTLSCSPISGHRSVSWYQQTPGQGLQFLFEYFSETQRNKGNFPGRFSGRQFSNSRSEMNVSTLELGDSALYLCASSLERGWEYFGPGTRLTVT.

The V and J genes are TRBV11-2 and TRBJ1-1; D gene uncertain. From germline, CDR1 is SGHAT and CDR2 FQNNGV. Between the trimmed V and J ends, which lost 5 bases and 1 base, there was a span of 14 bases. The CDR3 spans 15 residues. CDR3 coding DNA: TGTGCCAGCAGCCGAAATGGGTGGTCGAACACTGAAGCTTTCTTT. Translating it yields CASSRNGWSNTEAFF.

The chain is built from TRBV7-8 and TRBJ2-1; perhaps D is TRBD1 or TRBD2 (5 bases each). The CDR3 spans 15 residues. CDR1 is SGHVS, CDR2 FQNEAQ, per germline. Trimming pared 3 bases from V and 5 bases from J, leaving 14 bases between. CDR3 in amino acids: CASSFRPLGDNEQFF. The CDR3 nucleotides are TGTGCCAGCAGCTTCCGACCACTAGGGGACAATGAGCAGTTCTTC.

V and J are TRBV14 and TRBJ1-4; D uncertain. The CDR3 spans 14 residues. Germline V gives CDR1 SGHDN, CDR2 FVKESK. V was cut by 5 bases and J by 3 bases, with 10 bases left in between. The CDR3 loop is CASSYSPANEKLFF. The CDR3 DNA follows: TGTGCCAGCAGCTACAGTCCGGCTAATGAAAAACTGTTTTTT.

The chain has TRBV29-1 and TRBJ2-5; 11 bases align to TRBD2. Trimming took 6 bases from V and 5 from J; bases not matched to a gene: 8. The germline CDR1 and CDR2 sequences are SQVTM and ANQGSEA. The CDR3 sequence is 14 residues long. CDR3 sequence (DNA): TGCAGCGTCGGGACTAGCGGAGCAGGGGAGACCCAGTACTTC. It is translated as CSVGTSGAGETQYF.

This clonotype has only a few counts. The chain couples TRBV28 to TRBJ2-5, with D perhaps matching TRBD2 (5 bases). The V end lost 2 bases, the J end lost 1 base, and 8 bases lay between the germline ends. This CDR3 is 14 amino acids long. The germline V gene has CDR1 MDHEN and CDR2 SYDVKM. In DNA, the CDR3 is TGTGCCAGCAGTTTACCGGCGGGCCAAGAGACCCAGTACTTC. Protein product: CASSLPAGQETQYF.

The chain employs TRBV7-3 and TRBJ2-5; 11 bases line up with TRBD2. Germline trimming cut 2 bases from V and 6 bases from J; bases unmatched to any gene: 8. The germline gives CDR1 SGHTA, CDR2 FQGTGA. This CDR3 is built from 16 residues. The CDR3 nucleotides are TGTGCCAGCAGCTTAGAGGGGACTAGCGGACTAAAGACCCAGTACTTC. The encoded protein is CASSLEGTSGLKTQYF.

CDR3 DNA sequence: TGTGCCAGCAGCCCAACAGGGGGCAGCGGCTCACCCCTCCACTTT. Translating it yields CASSPTGGSGSPLHF. The V and J genes are TRBV7-2 and TRBJ1-6; 9 bases are a match to TRBD1. Germline V lookup: CDR1 SGHTA, CDR2 FQGNSA. The CDR3 consists of 15 residues. V lost 5 bases, J lost 10 bases, and 9 bases stayed unmatched.

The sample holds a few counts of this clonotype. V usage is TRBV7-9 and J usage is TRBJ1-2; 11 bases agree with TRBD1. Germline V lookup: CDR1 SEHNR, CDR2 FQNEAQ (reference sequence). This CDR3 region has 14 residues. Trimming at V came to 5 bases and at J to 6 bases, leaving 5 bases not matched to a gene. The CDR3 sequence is CASSAGQGGDGYTF. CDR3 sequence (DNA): TGTGCCAGCAGCGCGGGACAGGGGGGCGATGGCTACACCTTC. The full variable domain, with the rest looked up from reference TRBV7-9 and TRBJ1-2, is DTGVSQNPRHKITKRGQNVTFRCDPISEHNRLYWYRQTLGQGPEFLTYFQNEAQLEKSRLLSDRFSAERPKGSFSTLEIQRTEQGDSAMYLCASSAGQGGDGYTFGSGTRLTVV.

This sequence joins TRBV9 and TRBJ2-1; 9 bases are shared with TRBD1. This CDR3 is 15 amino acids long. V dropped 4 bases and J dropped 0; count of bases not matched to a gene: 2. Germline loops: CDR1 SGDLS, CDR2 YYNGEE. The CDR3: CASSTGQGSYNEQFF. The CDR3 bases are TGTGCCAGCAGCACGGGACAGGGCTCCTACAATGAGCAGTTCTTC. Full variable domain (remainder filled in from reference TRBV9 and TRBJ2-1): DSGVTQTPKHLITATGQRVTLRCSPRSGDLSVYWYQQSLDQGLQFLIQYYNGEERAKGNILERFSAQQFPDLHSELNLSSLELGDSALYFCASSTGQGSYNEQFFGPGTRLTVL.

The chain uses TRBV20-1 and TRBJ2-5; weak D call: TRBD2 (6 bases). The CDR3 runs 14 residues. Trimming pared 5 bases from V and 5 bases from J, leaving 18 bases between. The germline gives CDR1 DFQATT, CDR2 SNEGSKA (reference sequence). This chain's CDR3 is CSAPGLTSGETQYF. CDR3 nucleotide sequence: TGCAGTGCTCCGGGACTCACGTCGGGGGAGACCCAGTACTTC.

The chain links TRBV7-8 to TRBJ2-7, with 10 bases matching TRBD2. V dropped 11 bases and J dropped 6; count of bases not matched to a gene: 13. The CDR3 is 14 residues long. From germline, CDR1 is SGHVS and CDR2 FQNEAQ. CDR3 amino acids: CASSRAGGRGEQYF. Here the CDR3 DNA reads TGTGCCTCCTCGCGAGCGGGAGGGAGGGGCGAGCAGTACTTC.

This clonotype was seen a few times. The CDR3 protein is CASSLTRTKHTQYF. The CDR3 DNA is TGTGCCAGCAGTTTAACACGGACGAAACATACGCAGTATTTT. This sequence joins TRBV28 and TRBJ2-3; D gene unclear. The CDR3 consists of 14 residues. V lost 2 bases, J lost 7 bases, and 13 bases lay in between. Germline V gene sequence: CDR1 MDHEN, CDR2 SYDVKM.

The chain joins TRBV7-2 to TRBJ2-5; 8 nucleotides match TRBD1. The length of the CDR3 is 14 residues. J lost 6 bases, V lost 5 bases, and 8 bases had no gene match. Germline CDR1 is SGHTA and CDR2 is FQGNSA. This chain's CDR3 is CASSPAGTGKTQYF. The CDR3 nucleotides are TGTGCCAGCAGCCCGGCCGGGACAGGCAAGACCCAGTACTTC.

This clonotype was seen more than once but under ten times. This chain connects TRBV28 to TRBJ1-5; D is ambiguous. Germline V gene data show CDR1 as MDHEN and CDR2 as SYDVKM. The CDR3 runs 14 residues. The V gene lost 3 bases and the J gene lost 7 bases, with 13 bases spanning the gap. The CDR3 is CASSLRVSSQPQHF. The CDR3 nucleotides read TGTGCCAGCAGTTTGCGGGTTTCGAGCCAGCCCCAGCATTTT. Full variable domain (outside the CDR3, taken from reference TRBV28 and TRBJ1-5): DVKVTQSSRYLVKRTGEKVFLECVQDMDHENMFWYRQDPGLGLRLIYFSYDVKMKEKGDIPEGYSVSREKKERFSLILESASTNQTSMYLCASSLRVSSQPQHFGDGTRLSIL.

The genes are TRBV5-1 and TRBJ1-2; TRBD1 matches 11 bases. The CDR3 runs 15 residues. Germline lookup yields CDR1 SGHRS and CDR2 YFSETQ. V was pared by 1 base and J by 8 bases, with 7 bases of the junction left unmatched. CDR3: CASSLRGTGGRGYTF. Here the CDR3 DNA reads TGCGCCAGCAGCTTGCGGGGGACAGGGGGAAGAGGCTACACCTTC.

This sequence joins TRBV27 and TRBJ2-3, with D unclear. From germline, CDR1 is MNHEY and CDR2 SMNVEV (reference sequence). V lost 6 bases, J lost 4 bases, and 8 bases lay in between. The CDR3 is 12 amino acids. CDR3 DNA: TGTGCCAGCAGCCGCAGCCCAGATACGCAGTATTTT. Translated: CASSRSPDTQYF.

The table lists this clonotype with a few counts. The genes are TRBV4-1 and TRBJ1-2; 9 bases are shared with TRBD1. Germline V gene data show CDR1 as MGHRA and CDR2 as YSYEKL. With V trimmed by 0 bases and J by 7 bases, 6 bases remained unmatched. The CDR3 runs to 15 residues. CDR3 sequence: CASSQEETGGSGYTF. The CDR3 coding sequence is TGCGCCAGCAGCCAAGAGGAGACAGGGGGTAGTGGCTACACCTTC.

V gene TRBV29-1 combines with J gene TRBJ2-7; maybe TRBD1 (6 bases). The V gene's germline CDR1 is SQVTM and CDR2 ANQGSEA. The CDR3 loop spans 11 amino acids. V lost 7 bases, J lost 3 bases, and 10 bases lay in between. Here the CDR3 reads CSASDSYEQYF. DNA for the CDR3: TGCAGCGCCTCGGACAGCTACGAGCAGTACTTC.

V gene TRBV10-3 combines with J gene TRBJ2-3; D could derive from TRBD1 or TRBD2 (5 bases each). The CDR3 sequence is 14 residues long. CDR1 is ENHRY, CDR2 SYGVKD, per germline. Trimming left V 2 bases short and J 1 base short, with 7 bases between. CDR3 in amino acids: CAISELGGTDTQYF. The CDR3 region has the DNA TGTGCCATCAGTGAGCTGGGGGGCACAGATACGCAGTATTTT.

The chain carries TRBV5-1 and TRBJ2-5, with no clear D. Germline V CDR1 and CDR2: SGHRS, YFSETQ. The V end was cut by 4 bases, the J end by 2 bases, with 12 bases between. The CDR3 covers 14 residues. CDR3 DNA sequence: TGCGCCAGCAGCATGACACGACCACAAGAGACCCAGTACTTC. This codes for CASSMTRPQETQYF.